This T cell receptor (beta chain) was captured in a study of blood T cell repertoires in COVID-19. For the study at large: COVID-19 samples from acute and convalescent phases originated in the United States, Italy and Spain.

Germline loops: CDR1 ENHRY, CDR2 SYGVKD. This CDR3 is 17 amino acids long. V lost 2 bases, J lost 3 bases, and 18 bases lay in between. Clones were sequenced by immunoSEQ multiplex PCR, and TCRdb holds only the in-frame ones, with some missing. The data contain approximately 470,000 clones, approximately 86% of them seen just once; the ten biggest clones take up 0.7%. Enrolled through a virtual design, the participants were between 18 and 89 years of age and came from some 25 US areas. Participant-given clinical history determined each cohort assignment. Two negative PCRs, clearance, or symptom resolution were required of recovered Cohort 3 donors.

This TCR derives from a young woman who had recovered from COVID-19. The sample taken for sequencing was PBMCs or T cells enriched from blood (not recorded which). This chain uses TRBV10-3 with TRBJ2-3, with D perhaps matching TRBD2 (7 bases). For the CDR3, the DNA is TGTGCCATCAGTGAGCCCGACCGGGGGGCCCTTACAGATACGCAGTATTTT. This encodes CAISEPDRGALTDTQYF.